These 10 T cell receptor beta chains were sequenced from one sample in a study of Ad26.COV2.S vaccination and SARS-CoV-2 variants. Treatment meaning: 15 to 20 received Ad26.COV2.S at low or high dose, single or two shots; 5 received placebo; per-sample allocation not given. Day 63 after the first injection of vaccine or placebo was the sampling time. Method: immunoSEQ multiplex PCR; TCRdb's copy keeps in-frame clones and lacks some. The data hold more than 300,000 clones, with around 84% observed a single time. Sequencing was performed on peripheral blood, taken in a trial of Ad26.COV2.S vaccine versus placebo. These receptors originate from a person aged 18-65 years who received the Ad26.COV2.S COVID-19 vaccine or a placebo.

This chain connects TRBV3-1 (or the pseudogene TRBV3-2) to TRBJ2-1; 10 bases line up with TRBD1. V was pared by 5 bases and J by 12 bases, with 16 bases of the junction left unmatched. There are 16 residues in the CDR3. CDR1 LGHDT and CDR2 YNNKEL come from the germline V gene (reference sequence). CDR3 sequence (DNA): TGTGCCAGCAGCGCCTACGGGACAGGGGAAGGGGCCAGGCAGTTCTTC. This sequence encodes CASSAYGTGEGARQFF.

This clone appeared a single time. Written as DNA, the CDR3 is TGCGCCAGCAGCCTCGAAACTAACTATGGCTACACCTTC. This gives the protein CASSLETNYGYTF. This chain links TRBV4-1 with TRBJ1-2; unclear D gene. This CDR3 has 13 residues. Between the trimmed V and J ends, which lost 4 bases and 0 bases, there was a span of 6 bases. Germline assignment: CDR1 MGHRA and CDR2 YSYEKL.

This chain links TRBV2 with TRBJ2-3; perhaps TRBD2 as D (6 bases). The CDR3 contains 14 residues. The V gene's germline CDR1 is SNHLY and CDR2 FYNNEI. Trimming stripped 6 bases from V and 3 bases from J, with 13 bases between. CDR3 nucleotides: TGTGCCAGCAGGGCTAGCGTGTCGACAGATACGCAGTATTTT. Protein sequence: CASRASVSTDTQYF.

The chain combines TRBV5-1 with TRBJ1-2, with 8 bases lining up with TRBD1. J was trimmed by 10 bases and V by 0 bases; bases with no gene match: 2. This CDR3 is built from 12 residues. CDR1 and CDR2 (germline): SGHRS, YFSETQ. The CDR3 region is CASSLGDRTYTF. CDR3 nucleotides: TGCGCCAGCAGCTTGGGGGACAGGACCTACACCTTC.

In DNA, the CDR3 is TGTGCCAGCAGCGGCCGGACGGTTGAAGAGACCCAGTACTTC. Translated, it gives CASSGRTVEETQYF. The chain links TRBV3-1 (or the pseudogene TRBV3-2) to TRBJ2-5, with D unresolved. Deletions cut 5 bases from V and 3 bases from J, with 13 bases between. Germline CDR1 reads LGHDT; CDR2 reads YNNKEL (reference sequence). This CDR3 has 14 amino acids.

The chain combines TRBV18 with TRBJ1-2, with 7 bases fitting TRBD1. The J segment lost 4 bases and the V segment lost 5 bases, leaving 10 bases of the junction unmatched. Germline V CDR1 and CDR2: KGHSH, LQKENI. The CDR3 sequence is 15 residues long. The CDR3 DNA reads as TGTGCCAGCTCAGTAGCCCGACAGGGCTTCTATGGCTACACCTTC. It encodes CASSVARQGFYGYTF. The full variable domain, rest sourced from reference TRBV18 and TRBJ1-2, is NAGVMQNPRHLVRRRGQEARLRCSPMKGHSHVYWYRQLPEEGLKFMVYLQKENIIDESGMPKERFSAEFPKEGPSILRIQQVVRGDSAAYFCASSVARQGFYGYTFGSGTRLTVV.

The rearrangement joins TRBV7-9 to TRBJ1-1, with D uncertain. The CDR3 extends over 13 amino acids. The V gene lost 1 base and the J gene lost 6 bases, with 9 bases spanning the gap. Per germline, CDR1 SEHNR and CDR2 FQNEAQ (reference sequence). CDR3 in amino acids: CASSLVNRAEAFF. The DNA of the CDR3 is TGTGCCAGCAGCTTAGTCAACCGGGCTGAAGCTTTCTTT.

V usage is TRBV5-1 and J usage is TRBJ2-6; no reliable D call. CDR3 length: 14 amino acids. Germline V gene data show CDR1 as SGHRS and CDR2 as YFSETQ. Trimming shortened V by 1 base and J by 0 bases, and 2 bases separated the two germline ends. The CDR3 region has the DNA TGCGCCAGCAGCTTGATCTCTGGGGCCAACGTCCTGACTTTC. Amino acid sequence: CASSLISGANVLTF.

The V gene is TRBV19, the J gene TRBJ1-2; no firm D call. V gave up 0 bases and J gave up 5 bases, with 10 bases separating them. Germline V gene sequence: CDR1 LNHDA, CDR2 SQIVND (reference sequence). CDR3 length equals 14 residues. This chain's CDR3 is CASSIEARSYGYTF. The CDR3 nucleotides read TGTGCCAGTAGTATAGAGGCCAGGTCTTATGGCTACACCTTC. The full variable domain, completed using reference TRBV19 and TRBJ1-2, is DGGITQSPKYLFRKEGQNVTLSCEQNLNHDAMYWYRQDPGQGLRLIYYSQIVNDFQKGDIAEGYSVSREKKESFPLTVTSAQKNPTAFYLCASSIEARSYGYTFGSGTRLTVV.

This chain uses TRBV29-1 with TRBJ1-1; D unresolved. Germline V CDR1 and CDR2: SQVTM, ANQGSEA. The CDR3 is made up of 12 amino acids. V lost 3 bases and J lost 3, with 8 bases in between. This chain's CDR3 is CSVDGLYTEAFF. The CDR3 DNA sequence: TGCAGCGTTGATGGATTATACACTGAAGCTTTCTTT.